These 2 T cell receptor beta chains were sequenced from one sample in a study of shared clonotypes between healthy human individuals (dated by TCRdb to between 2020 and 2021). Library generation was performed with the immunoSEQ multiplex PCR assay. In its TCRdb copy, this immuneACCESS table keeps in-frame sequences only and misses some clones. Where compared with another copy, unresolved V genes explain less than half of these, and the others have no known cause. The sample table contains around 1.4 million clones; only one count was recorded for about 98.5% of them. The ten largest account for 0.36% of the sample. Sequences were obtained from naive CD4+ T cells sorted from blood. The cell subset or site label on this specimen signifies: CD45RA+ positively selected. These receptor sequences come from a young man in good health.

The V and J genes are TRBV29-1 and TRBJ2-3, with TRBD2 matching over 7 bases. J gave up 2 bases and V 3 bases, and 5 bases lay outside the gene matches. This CDR3 region has 14 residues. Looked up from germline, CDR1 is SQVTM and CDR2 is ANQGSEA. The DNA for the CDR3 is TGCAGCGTTGATGGGCTAGCGGACACAGATACGCAGTATTTT. It is translated as CSVDGLADTDTQYF.

The V and J genes are TRBV19 and TRBJ2-7; 9 nucleotides align to TRBD1. With V trimmed by 5 bases and J by 1 base, 15 bases remained unmatched. Per germline, CDR1 LNHDA and CDR2 SQIVND (reference sequence). The CDR3 has 18 amino acids. CDR3 DNA: TGTGCCAGTAGTCTAGCAGTCCGGGACAGGGTAAGATCCTACGAGCAGTACTTC. This translates into CASSLAVRDRVRSYEQYF.